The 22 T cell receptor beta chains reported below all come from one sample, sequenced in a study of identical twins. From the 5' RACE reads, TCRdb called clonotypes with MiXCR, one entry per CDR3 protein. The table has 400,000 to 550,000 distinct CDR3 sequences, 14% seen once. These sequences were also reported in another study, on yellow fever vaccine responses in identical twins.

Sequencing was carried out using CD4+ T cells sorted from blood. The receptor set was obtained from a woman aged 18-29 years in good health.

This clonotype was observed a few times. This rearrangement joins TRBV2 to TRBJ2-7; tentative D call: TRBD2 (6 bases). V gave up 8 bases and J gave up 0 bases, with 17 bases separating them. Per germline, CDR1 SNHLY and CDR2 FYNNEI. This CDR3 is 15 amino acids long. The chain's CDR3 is CASLENGSGSYEQYF. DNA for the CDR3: TGTGCCAGCTTAGAGAACGGGAGTGGCTCCTACGAGCAGTACTTC.

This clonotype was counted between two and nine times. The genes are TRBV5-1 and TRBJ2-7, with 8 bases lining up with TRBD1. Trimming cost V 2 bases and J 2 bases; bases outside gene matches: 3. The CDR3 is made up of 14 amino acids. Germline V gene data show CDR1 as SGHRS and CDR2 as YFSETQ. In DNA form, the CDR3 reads TGCGCCAGCAGCTTCCGGACAGGGACCTACGAGCAGTACTTC. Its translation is CASSFRTGTYEQYF.

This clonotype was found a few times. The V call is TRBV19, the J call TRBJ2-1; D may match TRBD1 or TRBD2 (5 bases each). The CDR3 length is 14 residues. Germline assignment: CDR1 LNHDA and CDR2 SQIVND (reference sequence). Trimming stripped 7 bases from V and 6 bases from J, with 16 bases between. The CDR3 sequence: CASKYSGAGNEQFF. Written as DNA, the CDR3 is TGTGCCAGTAAATATTCCGGGGCGGGCAATGAGCAGTTCTTC.

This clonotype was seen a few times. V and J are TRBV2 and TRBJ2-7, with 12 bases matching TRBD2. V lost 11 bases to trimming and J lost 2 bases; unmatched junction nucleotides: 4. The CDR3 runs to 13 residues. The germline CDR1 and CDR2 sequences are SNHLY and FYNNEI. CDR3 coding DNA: TGTGCCTTAGGACTAGCGGGACCCTACGAGCAGTACTTC. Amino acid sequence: CALGLAGPYEQYF.

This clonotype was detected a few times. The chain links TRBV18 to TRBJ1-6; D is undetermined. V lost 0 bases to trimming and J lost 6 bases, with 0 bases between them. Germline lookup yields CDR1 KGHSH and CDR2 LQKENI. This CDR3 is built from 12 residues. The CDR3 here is CASSPPNSPLHF. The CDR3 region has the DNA TGTGCCAGCTCACCACCTAATTCACCCCTCCACTTT.

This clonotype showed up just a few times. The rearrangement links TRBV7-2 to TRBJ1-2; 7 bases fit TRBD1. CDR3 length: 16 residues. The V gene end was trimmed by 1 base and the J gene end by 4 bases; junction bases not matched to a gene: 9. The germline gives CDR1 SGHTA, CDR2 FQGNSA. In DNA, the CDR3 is TGTGCCAGCAGCTTAGGGGCAAGGGGGCAGGGCTATGGCTACACCTTC. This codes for CASSLGARGQGYGYTF.

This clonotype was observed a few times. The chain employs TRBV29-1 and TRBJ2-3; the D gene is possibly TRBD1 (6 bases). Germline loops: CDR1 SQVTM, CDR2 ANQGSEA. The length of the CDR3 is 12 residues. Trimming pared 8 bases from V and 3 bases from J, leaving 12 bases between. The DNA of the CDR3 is TGCAGCTCCGGAAGGGGGACAGATACGCAGTATTTT. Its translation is CSSGRGTDTQYF.

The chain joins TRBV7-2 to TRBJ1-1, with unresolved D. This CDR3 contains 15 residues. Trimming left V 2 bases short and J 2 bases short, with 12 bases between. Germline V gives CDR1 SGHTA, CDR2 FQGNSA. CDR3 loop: CASSLQQLLNTEAFF. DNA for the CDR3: TGTGCCAGCAGCTTACAACAGCTACTAAACACTGAAGCTTTCTTT. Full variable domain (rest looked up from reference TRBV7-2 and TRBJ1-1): GAGVSQSPSNKVTEKGKDVELRCDPISGHTALYWYRQSLGQGLEFLIYFQGNSAPDKSGLPSDRFSAERTGGSVSTLTIQRTQQEDSAVYLCASSLQQLLNTEAFFGQGTRLTVV.

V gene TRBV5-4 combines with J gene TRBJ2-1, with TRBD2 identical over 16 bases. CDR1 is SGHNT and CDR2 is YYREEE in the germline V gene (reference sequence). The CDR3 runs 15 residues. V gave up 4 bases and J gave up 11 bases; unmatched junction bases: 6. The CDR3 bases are TGTGCCAGCAGCCCACCGGGACTAGCGGGAGGGAAGCAGTTCTTC. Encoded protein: CASSPPGLAGGKQFF. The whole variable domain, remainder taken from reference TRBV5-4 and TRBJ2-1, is ETGVTQSPTHLIKTRGQQVTLRCSSQSGHNTVSWYQQALGQGPQFIFQYYREEENGRGNFPPRFSGLQFPNYSSELNVNALELDDSALYLCASSPPGLAGGKQFFGPGTRLTVL.

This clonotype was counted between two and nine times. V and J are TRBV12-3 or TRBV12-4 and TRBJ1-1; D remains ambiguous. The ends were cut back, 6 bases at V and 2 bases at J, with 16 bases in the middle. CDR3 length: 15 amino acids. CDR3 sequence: CASSPHRGFNTEAFF. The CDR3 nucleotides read TGTGCCAGCAGCCCACATCGGGGATTCAACACTGAAGCTTTCTTT.

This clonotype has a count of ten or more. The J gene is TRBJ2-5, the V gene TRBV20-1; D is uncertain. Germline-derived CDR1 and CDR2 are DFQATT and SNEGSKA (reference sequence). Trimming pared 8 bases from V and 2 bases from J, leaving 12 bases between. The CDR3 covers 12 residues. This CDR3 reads CSTGDVQETQYF. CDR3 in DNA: TGCAGTACTGGGGATGTTCAAGAGACCCAGTACTTC.

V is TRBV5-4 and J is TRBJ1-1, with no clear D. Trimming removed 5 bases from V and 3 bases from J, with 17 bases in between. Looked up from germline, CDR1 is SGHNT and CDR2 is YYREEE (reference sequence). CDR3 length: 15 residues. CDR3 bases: TGTGCCAGCAGATTGACCAGTCAAGGGTACACTGAAGCTTTCTTT. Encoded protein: CASRLTSQGYTEAFF.

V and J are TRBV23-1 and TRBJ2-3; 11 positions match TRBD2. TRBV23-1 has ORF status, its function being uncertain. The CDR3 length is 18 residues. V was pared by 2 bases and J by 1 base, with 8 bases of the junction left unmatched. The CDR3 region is CASSQQPGTSGGTDTQYF. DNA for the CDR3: TGCGCCAGCAGTCAACAACCCGGGACTAGCGGAGGCACAGATACGCAGTATTTT.

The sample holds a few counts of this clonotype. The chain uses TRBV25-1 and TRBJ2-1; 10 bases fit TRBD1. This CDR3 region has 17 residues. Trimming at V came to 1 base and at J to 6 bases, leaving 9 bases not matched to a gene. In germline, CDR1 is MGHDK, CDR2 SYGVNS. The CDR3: CASSEWSKGQGRNEQFF. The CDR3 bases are TGTGCCAGCAGTGAATGGAGTAAGGGACAGGGGCGCAATGAGCAGTTCTTC.

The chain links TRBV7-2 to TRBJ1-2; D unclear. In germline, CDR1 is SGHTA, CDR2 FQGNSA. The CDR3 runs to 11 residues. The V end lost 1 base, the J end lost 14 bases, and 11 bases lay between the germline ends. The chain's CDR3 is CASSLGSLSTF. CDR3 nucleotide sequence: TGTGCCAGCAGCTTAGGTTCCCTTTCGACCTTC.

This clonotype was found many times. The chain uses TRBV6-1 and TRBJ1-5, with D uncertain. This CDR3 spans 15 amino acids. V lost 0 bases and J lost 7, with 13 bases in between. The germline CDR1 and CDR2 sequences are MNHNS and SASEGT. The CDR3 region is CASSEARGPQQPQHF. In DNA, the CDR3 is TGTGCCAGCAGTGAAGCGCGTGGGCCCCAACAGCCCCAGCATTTT.

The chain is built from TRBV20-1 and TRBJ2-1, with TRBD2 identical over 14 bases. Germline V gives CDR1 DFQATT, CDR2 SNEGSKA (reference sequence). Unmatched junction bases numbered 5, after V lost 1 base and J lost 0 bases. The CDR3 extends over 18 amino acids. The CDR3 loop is CSARVRLAGGSSYNEQFF. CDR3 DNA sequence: TGCAGTGCTAGAGTCCGACTAGCGGGGGGGAGCTCCTACAATGAGCAGTTCTTC.

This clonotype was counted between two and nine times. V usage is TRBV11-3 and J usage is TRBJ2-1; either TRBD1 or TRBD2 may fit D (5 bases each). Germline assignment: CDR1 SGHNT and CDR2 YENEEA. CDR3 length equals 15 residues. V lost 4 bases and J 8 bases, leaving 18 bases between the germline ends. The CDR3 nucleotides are TGTGCCAGCAGCTCAGGGACCGCCAAGGGAGATGAGCAGTTCTTC. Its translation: CASSSGTAKGDEQFF.

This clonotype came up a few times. The DNA for the CDR3 is TGTGCCAGCAGCCCGACCCGGGGCAACGAGCAGTACTTC. Translated, it gives CASSPTRGNEQYF. The V gene is TRBV7-9, the J gene TRBJ2-7; D assignment may be TRBD1 or TRBD2 (5 bases each). The CDR3 extends over 13 amino acids. With 5 bases removed from V and 5 bases from J, the gap between germline ends came to 13 bases. CDR1 SEHNR and CDR2 FQNEAQ come from the germline V gene (reference sequence). Filled out from reference TRBV7-9 and TRBJ2-7, the complete variable domain reads DTGVSQNPRHKITKRGQNVTFRCDPISEHNRLYWYRQTLGQGPEFLTYFQNEAQLEKSRLLSDRFSAERPKGSFSTLEIQRTEQGDSAMYLCASSPTRGNEQYFGPGTRLTVT.

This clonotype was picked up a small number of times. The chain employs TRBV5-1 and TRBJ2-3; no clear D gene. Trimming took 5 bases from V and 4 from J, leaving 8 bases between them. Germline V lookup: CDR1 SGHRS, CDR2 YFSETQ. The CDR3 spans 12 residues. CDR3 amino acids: CASSWTADTQYF. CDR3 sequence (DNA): TGCGCCAGCAGTTGGACGGCAGATACGCAGTATTTT.

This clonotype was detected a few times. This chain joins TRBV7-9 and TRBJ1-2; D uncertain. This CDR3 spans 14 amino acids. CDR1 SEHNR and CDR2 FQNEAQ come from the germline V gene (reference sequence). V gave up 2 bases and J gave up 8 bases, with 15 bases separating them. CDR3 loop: CASSLPQQLAGYTF. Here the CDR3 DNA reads TGTGCCAGCAGCTTACCCCAACAGTTAGCCGGCTACACCTTC.

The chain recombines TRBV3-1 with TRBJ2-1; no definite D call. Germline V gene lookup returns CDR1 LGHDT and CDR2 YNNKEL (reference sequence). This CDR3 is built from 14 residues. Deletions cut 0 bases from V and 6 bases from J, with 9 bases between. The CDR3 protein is CASSQDPGCNEQFF. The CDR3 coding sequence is TGTGCCAGCAGCCAAGATCCAGGCTGCAATGAGCAGTTCTTC.